This T cell receptor beta chain is drawn from a study of T cells after yellow fever vaccination. CDR3 length equals 15 residues. V shed 5 bases, J shed 4 bases, and the junction held 10 bases outside the gene matches. This clonotype occurred many times. MiXCR, run by TCRdb on the 5' RACE reads, gives a single entry per CDR3 protein. The repertoire includes hundreds of thousands of distinct CDR3 sequences, around 3.9% of them detected once, and roughly a quarter sits in the top ten. Source: PBMCs, taken on the day of the yellow fever booster vaccination. The TCR originated in a man younger than 35 who received the YFV17D yellow fever vaccine. The gene calls are TRBV12-3 or TRBV12-4 and TRBJ2-7; 8 bases map to TRBD1. CDR3 in DNA: TGTGCCAGCAGTCGCCACGGACAGGGCTTTTACGAGCAGTACTTC. Its protein is CASSRHGQGFYEQYF.